This T cell receptor (beta chain) was identified in a study of blood T cell repertoires in COVID-19. Study information: Samples came from the United States, Italy and Spain, spanning acute and convalescent COVID-19. Sources were T cells, B-cell-depleted T cells, or PBMCs; the material itself was cDNA or gDNA.

In the study's own analysis: Amplification with reference gene primers provided the estimates of nucleated cell counts. Libraries were prepared by immunoSEQ multiplex PCR; TCRdb keeps only in-frame clonotypes and omits some of them. That table furnishes V, J and clone size, whereas the DNA furnished D and trimming. The data show nearly 45,000 clones, with roughly 88% seen just once and 30% to 35% held by the top ten. V was trimmed by 0 bases and J by 4 bases, leaving 7 bases between them. Germline assignment: CDR1 SQVTM and CDR2 ANQGSEA. The CDR3 loop spans 12 amino acids. The chain is built from TRBV29-1 and TRBJ2-7, with D possibly matching TRBD1 (5 bases). Sequencing used peripheral blood. This receptor was identified in a woman aged 80 or over with acute or convalescent COVID-19. CDR3 DNA: TGCAGCGTTGAAGAAACAGGTTACGAGCAGTACTTC. Protein: CSVEETGYEQYF.